This T cell receptor (beta chain) was recorded in a study of CD8+ T cells in alopecia areata (dated by TCRdb to between 2017 and 2018). Concerning the study at large: The treated patients, all with moderate-to-severe alopecia areata, were enrolled in an open-label pilot trial of oral tofacitinib given at 5 to 10 mg twice daily. TCRbeta CDR3 regions were amplified by immunoSEQ multiplex PCR using 35 Vbeta forward and 13 Jbeta reverse primers. Scalp clonality was compared among normal scalp (n=4), patchy alopecia areata scalp (n=8), and alopecia totalis/universalis scalp (n=8). In humans, TCRbeta sequencing was performed on scalp tissue and on sorted CD4+ and CD8+ peripheral blood T cells from healthy controls and from patients with patchy or totalis/universalis alopecia areata. RNA came from the PAXgene miRNA kit for fixed scalp, the miRNeasy kit for PBMCs, and the RNeasy kit for mouse skin. To study T cell clonal expansion in alopecia areata, the researchers applied high-throughput TCRbeta sequencing to both the C3H/HeJ mouse model and human patients. Tofacitinib was administered for 6 to 18 months, and 6 months of follow-up off drug were then conducted to assess delayed response and recurrence. Biopsies were taken from tofacitinib-treated patients at baseline and again at 4 and 24 weeks into treatment, and several of those patients also had a later scalp biopsy.

The V and J ends are trimmed by 0 bases and 6 bases, leaving 12 bases between them. Counted from cysteine to phenylalanine, this CDR3 has 14 amino acids. The only DNA kept is the CDR3, 42 bases in frame from the first base. Sequences SGHDT (CDR1) and YYEEEE (CDR2) are obtained from the germline V gene. The full study reports these points: Compared with normal scalp, lesional scalp, particularly in alopecia totalis/universalis, had higher clonality and more expanded CD8+ clones, which suggests antigenic drive. Shared TCR sequences between patients were less evident than in mice, which may be partly attributable to HLA diversity in the patient population. Unlike mouse skin, which is dominated by gammadelta T cells, normal human skin has resident alphabeta T cells that are also sequenced, and this complicates analysis of the scalp TCR repertoire.

For this clone: What antigen it recognizes has not been identified. No base quality information exists; no much larger clone differs at one position.

To prepare the library, the immunoSEQ multiplex PCR assay was applied. RNA was extracted from all samples and reverse transcribed into cDNA as template for TCR sequencing. SuperScript III was used for first-strand cDNA synthesis, primed with a 2:1 mix of oligo-dT and random hexamers. A synthetic immune receptor repertoire was used to measure amplification bias, and any remaining bias was corrected computationally. In the paper's pipeline: Raw reads were preprocessed for error removal, and CDR3 was defined according to IMGT conventions as running from the conserved cysteine to phenylalanine. Clonality was computed by normalizing Shannon entropy by log2 of the number of productive unique TCRs and subtracting the result from 1. Scalp TCRbeta sequences were cross-referenced with sorted blood CD4 and CD8 repertoires so that the CD4 or CD8 identity of scalp clones could be inferred. This immuneACCESS table, as held by TCRdb, lists in-frame sequences with V and J called but not all clones. Of the missing ones, under half trace to an unresolved V gene in checked studies; the others have no known cause. That table is the source of V, J and clone size, and D and trimming were worked out from the DNA. The sample includes about 130,000 clones, with over 50% observed a single time. The biggest ten clones account for about 4.9% of the sample.

In the paper's terms, the time point label means: baseline before oral tofacitinib. Lesional scalp punch biopsies and peripheral blood were obtained from alopecia areata patients. PBMCs were isolated by density centrifugation and stained for CD3, CD4 and CD8, after which CD4+ and CD8+ T cells were sorted on a FACSAria. This TCR derives from a human donor with alopecia areata. This receptor chain uses TRBV5-6 and TRBJ2-5; the best D guess is TRBD1, with 6 bases matching. Sample: CD4+ T cells sorted from blood, taken at week 0. Here the CDR3 is given as CASSLAQGRQTQYF. The sequenced DNA is TGTGCCAGCAGCTTGGCACAGGGTCGACAGACCCAGTACTTC. When the CDR3 is completed using the reference TRBV5-6 and TRBJ2-5 genes on either side, the full variable domain is DAGVTQSPTHLIKTRGQQVTLRCSPKSGHDTVSWYQQALGQGPQFIFQYYEEEERQRGNFPDRFSGHQFPNYSSELNVNALLLGDSALYLCASSLAQGRQTQYFGPGTRLLVL.